At least ten counts were recorded for the clone carrying this T cell receptor (beta chain). Its specificity is not known. The source of the sample is a study of CD8 T cells in ankylosing spondylitis. General study findings and limits: What appeared characteristic of ankylosing spondylitis blood was a TCR beta motif of fewer than ten highly homologous variants. Disease-linked clones reportedly concentrated significantly in matched ankylosing spondylitis synovial fluid.

Molecular-barcoded quantitative 5'-RACE produced these TCR beta libraries. TCRdb ran MiXCR on the 5' RACE reads and lists one entry per CDR3 protein. The data show a few hundred thousand distinct CDR3 sequences, 7% to 9% seen once. This CDR3 region has 14 residues. Trimming cost V 5 bases and J 6 bases, with 15 bases left between them. From germline, CDR1 is SGHTA and CDR2 FQGNSA. V gene TRBV7-2 combines with J gene TRBJ2-3; no clear D. This TCR was sampled from a male donor with ankylosing spondylitis. Sequencing was carried out using blood, either unsorted or a sorted T cell fraction (not recorded which). For the CDR3, the DNA is TGTGCCAGCAGCCCCCGCTTCGGTGGGGATACGCAGTATTTT. Translated: CASSPRFGGDTQYF.